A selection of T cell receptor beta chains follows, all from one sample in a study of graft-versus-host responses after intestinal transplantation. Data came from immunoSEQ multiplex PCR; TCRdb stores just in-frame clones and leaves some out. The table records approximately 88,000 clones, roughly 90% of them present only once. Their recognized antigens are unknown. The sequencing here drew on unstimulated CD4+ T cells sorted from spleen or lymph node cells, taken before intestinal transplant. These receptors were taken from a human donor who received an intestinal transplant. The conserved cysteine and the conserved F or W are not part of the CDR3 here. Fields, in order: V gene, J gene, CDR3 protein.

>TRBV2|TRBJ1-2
ASRAGGYT
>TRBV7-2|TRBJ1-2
ASSLAGPIYGYT
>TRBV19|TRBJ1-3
ASRASGNTIY
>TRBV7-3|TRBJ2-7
ASSLSQGLAYEQY
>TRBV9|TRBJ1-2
ASSARGSLGYT
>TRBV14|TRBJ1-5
ASSQAGRNQPQH
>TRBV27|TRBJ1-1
ASSDRAWETEAF
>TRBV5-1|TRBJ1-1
ASRLRVGQDTEAF
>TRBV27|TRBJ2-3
ASSSGPGDSRSDTQY
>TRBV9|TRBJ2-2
ASSVGLTGELF
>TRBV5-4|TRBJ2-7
ASSSNRGPYEQY